A selection of T cell receptor beta chains follows, all from one sample in a study of T cell responses to AZD1222 COVID-19 vaccine. Measured with immunoSEQ multiplex PCR; TCRdb has only the in-frame clones, and not every one. This table has 120,000 or so clones, roughly nine tenths appearing once. This specimen consisted of peripheral blood, obtained on day 0 of AZD1222 vaccination. Receptor source: an adult in good health. The conserved cysteine and the conserved F or W are not part of the CDR3 here. The order of the fields is J gene, V gene, CDR3 protein.

TRBJ2-5 | TRBV11-3 | ASSFDRGHQETQY
TRBJ1-6 | TRBV23-1 | ASSQPSLKQGRNSPLH
TRBJ2-1 | TRBV4-1 | ASSQVDLVSYNEQF
TRBJ1-3 | TRBV4-3 | ASSQELVGYSGNTIY
TRBJ2-7 | TRBV11-2 | ASSFSGSYEQY
TRBJ1-3 | TRBV7-9 | ASRPGAAGNTIY
TRBJ2-7 | TRBV24-1 | ATSDRTETDEQY
TRBJ2-2 | TRBV10-2 | ASSEWSTSTGELF
TRBJ1-1 | TRBV19 | ASSIKARWEAF
TRBJ2-5 | TRBV18 | ASSPNSGVQETQY
TRBJ2-1 | TRBV27 | ASSLRDLSYNEQF
TRBJ1-6 | TRBV30 | ACRDFNSPLH
TRBJ2-3 | TRBV3-1/TRBV3-2 | ASSPSTSVTTDTQY
TRBJ1-2 | TRBV5-6 | ASSLVGHRGGGNYGYT
TRBJ2-1 | TRBV28 | ASSLSLANEQF
TRBJ1-2 | TRBV24-1 | ATRPQGGYGYT
TRBJ1-1 | TRBV7-2 | ASNFYRMNTEAF
TRBJ1-3 | TRBV9 | ASSVGGASIY
TRBJ2-7 | TRBV6-2/TRBV6-3 | ASSRSQVNEQY
TRBJ1-1 | TRBV7-8 | ASSLVRTTGEAF
TRBJ2-1 | TRBV11-1 | ASSLDGVSREQF
TRBJ2-3 | TRBV7-3 | ASSRPRLAGGRHTDTQY
TRBJ2-5 | TRBV7-8 | ASSTGLAGVVETQY
TRBJ1-1 | TRBV14 | ASSQGNIEPGQGSSAF
TRBJ2-7 | TRBV27 | ASSLGRGELYEQY
TRBJ1-1 | TRBV6-5 | ASSYGDLTEAF